This T cell receptor (beta chain) originates from a study of T cells in Graves' hyperthyroidism and ophthalmopathy. Points from the study as a whole: Blood also carried most thyroid clonotypes expanded above 0.001.

Exclusions: uncontrolled infection, other autoimmune disease, pregnancy, lactation. Germline V CDR1 and CDR2: KGHDR, SFDVKD. The CDR3 has 17 residues. The ends lost 3 bases at V and 9 bases at J; junction bases unmatched: 9. The investigators amplified TCR beta CDR3 regions from RNA transcripts. Carried out on the TCR CDR3, a first-round RT-PCR used the HTBI primer set. TCRdb itself ran the multiplex PCR reads through MiXCR, one entry per CDR3 protein. Of a few hundred thousand distinct CDR3 sequences listed, under 60% are singletons. In this sample, this clonotype turned up a few times. Its antigen is as yet unknown.

The chain combines TRBV24-1 with TRBJ2-1, with TRBD2 matching over 14 bases. The sequence came from a young woman with Graves' hyperthyroidism. Input material: peripheral blood or thyroid tissue (not recorded which). CDR3 in amino acids: CATSDPGLAGGSPEQFF. CDR3 nucleotides: TGTGCCACCAGTGATCCCGGACTAGCGGGAGGTTCTCCTGAGCAGTTCTTC.